The rows below give T cell receptor beta chains drawn from one sample of a study of cytomegalovirus exposure and HLA in healthy donors. The data were produced by immunoSEQ multiplex PCR, yet TCRdb's version contains in-frame clones alone and is incomplete. The data show about 190,000 clones, about four fifths seen once. Sequenced sample: PBMCs. These receptors came from a woman aged 18-29 years in good health and CMV-seronegative. CDR3s include the opening cysteine and the closing phenylalanine or tryptophan. Fields, in order: V gene, CDR3 protein.

TRBV7-2 | CASSQNLAGPYNEQFF
TRBV7-9 | CASSLVSGEIYNEQFF
TRBV7-2 | CASSLTNTGDEQFF
TRBV19 | CASYNRLNEQFF
TRBV13 | CASSLEASGRQHNEQFF
TRBV10-2 | CATTIPQGGHEQFF
TRBV29-1 | CSVLGLAFNPRVQQETQYF
TRBV11-2 | CASSLATGELARKQFF
TRBV4-3 | CASSQDSHRTSGNEQFF
TRBV4-3 | CASSQEREWYGYTF
TRBV5-6 | CASSFPSELAAKQFF
TRBV4-3 | CASSRNSGRGNEQFF
TRBV19 | CASSKRPLLNRGTMDEQYF
TRBV15 | CATQRAGSVSGNTIYF
TRBV4-1 | CASSAPRAGELFF
TRBV4-1 | CASSQERADQPQHF
TRBV29-1 | CSVGTGGLREQFF
TRBV30 | CAWSAYRAGGANVLTF
TRBV4-3 | CASSQEWGDEEAFF
TRBV18 | CASSPTGASNTEAFF
TRBV25-1 | CASSDRTDYGYTF
TRBV5-1 | CASRPAGETQYF
TRBV19 | CASSITRQYYGYTF
TRBV7-9 | CASSYTGGVIQETQYF
TRBV7-8 | CASSFRLAEETQYF
TRBV27 | CASSLSAGERNQPQHF
TRBV27 | CASSLGHRNYQPQHF
TRBV5-6 | CASTRAGVEETQYF
TRBV5-1 | CASRDSRSMVGYTF
TRBV2 | CASTPGQSSYNEQFF
TRBV28 | CASSDRDQGTGELFF
TRBV7-8 | CASSWRTSGTAYEQYF
TRBV20-1 | CSARESYEQYF
TRBV5-1 | CASSLGDTTSYEQYF
TRBV18 | CASSPGQGAHEQYF
TRBV7-9 | CASSLVTGGGHTEAFF
TRBV27 | CASRRLAGGREQYF
TRBV6-1 | CASSGPGLAIFNTGELFF
TRBV2 | CASTGTAINYGYTF
TRBV30 | CAWSPGAGGYTF
TRBV14 | CASSHELAGVTGELFF
TRBV27 | CASRKTGTYNQPQHF
TRBV29-1 | CSVERGQKNIQYF
TRBV10-3 | CAISEVGADTQYF
TRBV18 | CASSRTGGADTQYF
TRBV19 | CASSDSRGFTEAFF
TRBV13 | CASSLGGAQGNQPQHF